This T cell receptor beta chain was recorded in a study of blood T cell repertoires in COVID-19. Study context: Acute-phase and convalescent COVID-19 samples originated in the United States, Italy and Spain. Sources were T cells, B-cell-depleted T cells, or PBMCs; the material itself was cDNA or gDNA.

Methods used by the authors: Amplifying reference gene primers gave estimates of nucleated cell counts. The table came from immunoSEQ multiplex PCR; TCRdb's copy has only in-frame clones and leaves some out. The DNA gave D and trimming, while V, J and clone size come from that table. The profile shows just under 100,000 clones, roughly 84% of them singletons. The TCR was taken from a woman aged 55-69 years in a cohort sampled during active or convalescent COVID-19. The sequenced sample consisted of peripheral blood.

As DNA, the CDR3 is TGTGCCTGGAGTGTCCCGCGGGTCAGTGTCACCTACTATGGCTACACCTTC. Translation gives CAWSVPRVSVTYYGYTF. This sequence joins TRBV30 and TRBJ1-2; no clear D gene. CDR1 is GTSNPN and CDR2 is SVGIG in the germline V gene (reference sequence). This CDR3 contains 17 residues. V lost 0 bases and J lost 3, with 20 bases in between. The full variable domain, its missing parts supplied by reference TRBV30 and TRBJ1-2, is SQTIHQWPATLVQPVGSPLSLECTVEGTSNPNLYWYRQAAGRGLQLLFYSVGIGQISSEVPQNLSASRPQDRQFILSSKKLLLSDSGFYLCAWSVPRVSVTYYGYTFGSGTRLTVV.